The text below deals with one TCR beta chain. Original methodology: Reference gene primer amplification in the assay estimated nucleated cell counts. TCRdb keeps only in-frame clones here, not all; method: immunoSEQ multiplex PCR. V and J calls and clone size follow that table, whereas D and trimming were derived from the DNA. The repertoire holds about 310,000 clones, with more than 75% as singletons. This entry belongs to a study of blood T cell repertoires in COVID-19. Overall study context: PBMCs, B-cell-depleted T cells, or T cells were the source of the cDNA or gDNA that made up the material.

From germline, CDR1 is LGHNA and CDR2 YNFKEQ. CDR3 length: 18 amino acids. The V segment lost 0 bases and the J segment 7 bases; nucleotides outside the gene matches: 13. This TCR derives from a middle-aged man with active or convalescent COVID-19. Sequencing used peripheral blood. This chain links TRBV4-2 with TRBJ1-4; 8 nucleotides line up with TRBD1. The CDR3 sequence: CASSQDTLRGRVGEKLFF. The CDR3 DNA reads as TGTGCCAGCAGCCAAGATACGCTCAGGGGGCGGGTTGGTGAAAAACTGTTTTTT.